Listed below are T cell receptor beta chains from one sample, sequenced in a study of blood T cell repertoires in COVID-19. Assay used: immunoSEQ multiplex PCR; TCRdb lists only in-frame clones, some missing. The data contain around 140,000 clones, approximately 82% of them seen just once; the ten biggest clones take up approximately 16%. The source material was peripheral blood. These receptors were collected from a human donor with acute or convalescent COVID-19. The donor label of this sample is uncertain. CDR3s leave out the opening cysteine and the closing phenylalanine or tryptophan.

V gene	CDR3 protein
TRBV2	ASSEARETQY
TRBV19	ASSISGQQFSGNTIY
TRBV5-1	ASSLGQPTNEKLF
TRBV5-1	ASSLWRGQNTEAF
TRBV30	AASSSGPRQPQH
TRBV6-5	ASKPQFNQPQH
TRBV29-1	SSSPGQGEGYT
TRBV5-8	ASSPRTGGYYGYT
TRBV2	ASSENRGVWI
TRBV30	AWSTRRPSGTGELF
TRBV6-5	ASGREGVINQPQH
TRBV7-8	ASSLEDQGTGSPLH
TRBV18	ASSPRTIIGGVGYGYT
TRBV30	AWRITGNTEAF
TRBV19	ASGITGAGNTIY
TRBV5-4	ASSLVQGGVGYT
TRBV9	ASSRSGPGEQF
TRBV6-1	ASRMTATNTEAF
TRBV15	ATSRDPGNSNQPQH
TRBV5-8	ASSFIGGSTEAF
TRBV5-1	ASNIGQNTEAF
TRBV3-1/TRBV3-2	ASSPIGGALLYNEQF
TRBV2	ASTSRDIHNSPLH
TRBV28	ASKGTGAYNEQF
TRBV6-5	ASSRATAPGGYT
TRBV5-1	ASSFPGGETQY
TRBV15	ATSRPSAGGYT
TRBV7-2	ASSFERGPRKTQY
TRBV5-1	ASSLVTGWNTEAF
TRBV3-1/TRBV3-2	ASSQGSSYNSPLH
TRBV7-9	ASSPLQSGANVLT
TRBV19	ASSTTDIYEQY
TRBV18	ASSPQGQSSYEQY
TRBV27	ASSLGQGSSPLH
TRBV27	ASRTGWDTEAF
TRBV11-1	ASSTGQGRGYT
TRBV7-9	ASSFSDTPKNIQY
TRBV10-3	AISEALDNQPQH
TRBV12-5	ASGRGGDDSTQY
TRBV5-1	ASSLPGGSRGSEAF
TRBV25-1	ATKARMNTEAF
TRBV6-5	ATLQDRGSGYT
TRBV2	ASSRLAGEAGELF
TRBV7-8	ASSLTSGVNANTIY
TRBV7-9	ASSSDRASYGYT